This TCR beta chain originates from a study of T cell changes during pregnancy in multiple sclerosis. Sequencing was performed with immunoSEQ multiplex PCR; in TCRdb, only in-frame clones are kept and a portion is missing. The sample consists of 9,500 to 12,000 clones, roughly 80% of them appearing once. Trimming removed 8 bases from V and 0 bases from J, with 16 bases in between. CDR3 size: 15 residues. Germline V lookup: CDR1 SEHNR, CDR2 FQNEAQ (reference sequence). This clone was observed once. V usage is TRBV7-9 and J usage is TRBJ1-1, with D hard to call. The source material was CD8+ T cells from peripheral blood mononuclear cells, sampled after pregnancy. This receptor was obtained from a female donor in good health, enrolled as a control in a pregnancy study. The CDR3 DNA follows: TGTGCCAGCGAAAAACCCCGGGGATTGAACACTGAAGCTTTCTTT. This translates into CASEKPRGLNTEAFF. Combining the CDR3 with reference TRBV7-9 and TRBJ1-1 gives the whole variable domain DTGVSQNPRHKITKRGQNVTFRCDPISEHNRLYWYRQTLGQGPEFLTYFQNEAQLEKSRLLSDRFSAERPKGSFSTLEIQRTEQGDSAMYLCASEKPRGLNTEAFFGQGTRLTVV.